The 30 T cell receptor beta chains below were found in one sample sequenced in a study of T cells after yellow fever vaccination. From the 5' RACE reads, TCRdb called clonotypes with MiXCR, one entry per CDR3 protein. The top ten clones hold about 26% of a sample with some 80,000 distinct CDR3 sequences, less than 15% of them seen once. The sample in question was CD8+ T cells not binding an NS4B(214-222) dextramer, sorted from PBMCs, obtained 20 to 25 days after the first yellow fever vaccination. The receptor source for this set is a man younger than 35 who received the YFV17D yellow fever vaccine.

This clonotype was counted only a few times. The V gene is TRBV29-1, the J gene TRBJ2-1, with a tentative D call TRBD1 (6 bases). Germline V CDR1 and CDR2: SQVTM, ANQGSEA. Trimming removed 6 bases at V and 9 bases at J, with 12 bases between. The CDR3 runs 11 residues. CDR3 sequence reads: CSVTGSGEQFF. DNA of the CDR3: TGCAGCGTCACAGGGTCCGGTGAGCAGTTCTTC.

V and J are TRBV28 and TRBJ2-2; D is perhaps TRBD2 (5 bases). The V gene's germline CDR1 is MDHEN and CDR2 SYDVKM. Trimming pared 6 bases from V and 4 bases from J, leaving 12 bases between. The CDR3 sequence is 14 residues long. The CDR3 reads CASRPPGFTGELFF. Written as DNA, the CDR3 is TGTGCCAGCAGACCGCCGGGGTTCACCGGGGAGCTGTTTTTT.

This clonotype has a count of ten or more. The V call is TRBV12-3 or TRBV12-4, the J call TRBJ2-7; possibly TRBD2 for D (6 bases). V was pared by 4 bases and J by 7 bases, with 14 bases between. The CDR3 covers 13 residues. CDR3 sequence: CASSSQGRGEQYV. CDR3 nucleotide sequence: TGTGCCAGCAGTTCCCAGGGCCGGGGGGAGCAGTACGTC.

Here the CDR3 reads CASSRPGLTGLADTQYF. For the CDR3, the DNA is TGTGCCAGCAGTCGACCCGGGTTAACAGGATTGGCAGATACGCAGTATTTT. The chain employs TRBV3-1 and TRBJ2-3; D perhaps matches TRBD1 (5 bases). Germline CDR1 and CDR2: LGHDT and YNNKEL (reference sequence). This CDR3 spans 17 amino acids. V lost 6 bases, J lost 4 bases, and 23 bases lay in between.

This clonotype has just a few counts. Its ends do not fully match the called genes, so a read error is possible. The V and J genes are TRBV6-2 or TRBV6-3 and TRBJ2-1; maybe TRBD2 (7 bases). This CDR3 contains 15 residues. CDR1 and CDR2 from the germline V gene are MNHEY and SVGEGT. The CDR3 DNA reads TGTGCCACCAGTTCGGAGGGGGGGCCCTACAATGAGCAGTTCTTC. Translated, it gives CATSSEGGPYNEQFF.

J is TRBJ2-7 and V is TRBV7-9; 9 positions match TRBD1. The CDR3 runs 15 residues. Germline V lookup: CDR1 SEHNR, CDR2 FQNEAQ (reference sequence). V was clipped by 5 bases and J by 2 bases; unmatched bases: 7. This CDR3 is CASSPDNRGPYEQYF. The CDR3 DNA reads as TGTGCCAGCAGCCCTGATAACAGGGGGCCCTACGAGCAGTACTTC.

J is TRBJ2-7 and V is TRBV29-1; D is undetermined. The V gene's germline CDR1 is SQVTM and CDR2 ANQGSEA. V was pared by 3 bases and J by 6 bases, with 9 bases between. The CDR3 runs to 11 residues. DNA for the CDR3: TGCAGCGTTGATCAGTACGGCGAGCAGTACTTC. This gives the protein CSVDQYGEQYF.

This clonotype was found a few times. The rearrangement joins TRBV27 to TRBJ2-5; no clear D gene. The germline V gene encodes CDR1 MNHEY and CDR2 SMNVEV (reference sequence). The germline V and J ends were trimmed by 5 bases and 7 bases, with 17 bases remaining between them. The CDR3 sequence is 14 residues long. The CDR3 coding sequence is TGTGCCAGCAGTCCGGGTTTGGGCATCGGGACCCAGTACTTC. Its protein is CASSPGLGIGTQYF.

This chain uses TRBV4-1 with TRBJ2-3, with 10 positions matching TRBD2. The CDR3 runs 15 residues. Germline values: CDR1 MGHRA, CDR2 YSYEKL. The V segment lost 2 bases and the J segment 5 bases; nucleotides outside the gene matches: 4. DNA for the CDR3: TGCGCCAGCAGCCAACTAGCGGGGGAGGGAGATACGCAGTATTTT. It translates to CASSQLAGEGDTQYF.

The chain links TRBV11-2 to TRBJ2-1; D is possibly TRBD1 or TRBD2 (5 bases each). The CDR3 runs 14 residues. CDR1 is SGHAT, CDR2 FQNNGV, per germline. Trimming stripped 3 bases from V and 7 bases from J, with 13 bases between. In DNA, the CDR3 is TGTGCCAGCAGCTTTTGGTGGGGCGGGAATGAGCAGTTCTTC. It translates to CASSFWWGGNEQFF.

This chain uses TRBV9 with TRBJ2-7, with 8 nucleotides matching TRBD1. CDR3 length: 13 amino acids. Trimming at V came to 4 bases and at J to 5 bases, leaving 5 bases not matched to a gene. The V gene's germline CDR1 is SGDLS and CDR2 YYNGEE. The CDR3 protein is CASSPNRGNEQYF. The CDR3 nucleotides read TGTGCCAGCAGCCCTAACAGGGGGAACGAGCAGTACTTC.

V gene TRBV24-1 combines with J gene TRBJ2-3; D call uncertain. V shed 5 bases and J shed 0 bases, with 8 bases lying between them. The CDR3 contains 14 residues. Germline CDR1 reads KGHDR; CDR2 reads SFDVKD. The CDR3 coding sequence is TGTGCCACCAGTGCGTCGATTAGCACAGATACGCAGTATTTT. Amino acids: CATSASISTDTQYF.

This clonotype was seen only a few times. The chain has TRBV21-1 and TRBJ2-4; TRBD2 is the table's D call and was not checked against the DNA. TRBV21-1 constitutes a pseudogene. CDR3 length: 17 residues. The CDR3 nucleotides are TGTGCCAGCAGCAAAGCCAGGGAGGGGTTTGACCAAAACATTCAGTACTTC. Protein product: CASSKAREGFDQNIQYF.

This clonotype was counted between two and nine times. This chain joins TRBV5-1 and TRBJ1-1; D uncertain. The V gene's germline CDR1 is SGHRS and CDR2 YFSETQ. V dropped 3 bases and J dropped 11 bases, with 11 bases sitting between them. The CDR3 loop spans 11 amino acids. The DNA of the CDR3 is TGCGCCAGCAGCTCCCTGGGCCTCGCTTTCTTT. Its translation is CASSSLGLAFF.

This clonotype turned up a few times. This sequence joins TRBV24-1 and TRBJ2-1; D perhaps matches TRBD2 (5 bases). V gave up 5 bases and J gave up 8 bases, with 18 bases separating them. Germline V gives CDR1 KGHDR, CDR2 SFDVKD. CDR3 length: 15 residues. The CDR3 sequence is CATSGGSSGYYEQFF. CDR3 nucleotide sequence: TGTGCCACCAGTGGGGGTTCAAGCGGATACTATGAGCAGTTCTTC.

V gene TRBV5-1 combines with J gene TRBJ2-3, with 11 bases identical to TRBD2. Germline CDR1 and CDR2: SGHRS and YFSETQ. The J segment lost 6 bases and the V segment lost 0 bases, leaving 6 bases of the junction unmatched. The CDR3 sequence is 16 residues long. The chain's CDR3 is CASSLDTSGGWDTQYF. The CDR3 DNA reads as TGCGCCAGCAGCTTGGATACTAGCGGGGGCTGGGATACGCAGTATTTT.

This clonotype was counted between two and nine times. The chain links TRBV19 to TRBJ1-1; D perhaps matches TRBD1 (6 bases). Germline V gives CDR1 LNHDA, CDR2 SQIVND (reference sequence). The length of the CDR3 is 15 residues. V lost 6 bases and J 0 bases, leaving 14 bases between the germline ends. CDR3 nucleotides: TGTGCCAGTAGCAATCCGGGACAAATGAACACTGAAGCTTTCTTT. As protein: CASSNPGQMNTEAFF. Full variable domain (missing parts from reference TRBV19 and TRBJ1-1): DGGITQSPKYLFRKEGQNVTLSCEQNLNHDAMYWYRQDPGQGLRLIYYSQIVNDFQKGDIAEGYSVSREKKESFPLTVTSAQKNPTAFYLCASSNPGQMNTEAFFGQGTRLTVV.

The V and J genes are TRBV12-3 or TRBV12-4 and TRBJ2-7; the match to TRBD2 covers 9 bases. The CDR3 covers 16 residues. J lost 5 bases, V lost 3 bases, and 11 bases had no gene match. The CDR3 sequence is CASSFLGGGVRDEQYF. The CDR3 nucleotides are TGTGCCAGCAGTTTTCTTGGCGGGGGGGTACGAGACGAGCAGTACTTC.

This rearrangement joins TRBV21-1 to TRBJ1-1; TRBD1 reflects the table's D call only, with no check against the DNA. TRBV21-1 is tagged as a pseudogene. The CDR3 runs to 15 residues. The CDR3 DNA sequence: TGTGCCAGCAGCAATCAGGACGGGGAGAACACTGAAGCTTTCTTT. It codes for CASSNQDGENTEAFF.

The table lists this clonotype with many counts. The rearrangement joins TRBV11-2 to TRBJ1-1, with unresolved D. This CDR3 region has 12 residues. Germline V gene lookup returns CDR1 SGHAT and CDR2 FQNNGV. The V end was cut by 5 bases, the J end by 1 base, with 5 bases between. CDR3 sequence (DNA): TGTGCCAGCAGCCCCGGGAACACTGAAGCTTTCTTT. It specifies CASSPGNTEAFF.

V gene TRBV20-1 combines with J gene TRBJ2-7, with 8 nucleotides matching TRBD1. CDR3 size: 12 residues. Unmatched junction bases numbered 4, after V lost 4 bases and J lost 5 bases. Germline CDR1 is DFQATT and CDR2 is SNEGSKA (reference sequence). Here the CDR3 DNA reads TGCAGTGCTACAGGGGGCATCGACGAGCAGTACTTC. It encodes CSATGGIDEQYF.

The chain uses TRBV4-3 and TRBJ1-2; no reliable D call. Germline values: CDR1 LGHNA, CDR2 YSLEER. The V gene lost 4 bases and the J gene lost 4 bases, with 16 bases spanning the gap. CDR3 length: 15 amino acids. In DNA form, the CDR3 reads TGCGCCAGCAGCCCCAGTAGGACGGCCTCCTATGGCTACACCTTC. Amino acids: CASSPSRTASYGYTF.

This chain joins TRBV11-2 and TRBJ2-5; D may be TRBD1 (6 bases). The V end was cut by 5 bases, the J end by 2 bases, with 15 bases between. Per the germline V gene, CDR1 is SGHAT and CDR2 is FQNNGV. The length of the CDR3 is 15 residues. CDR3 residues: CASSAAGVTQETQYF. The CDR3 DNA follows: TGTGCCAGCAGCGCGGCAGGGGTCACACAAGAGACCCAGTACTTC.

Here the CDR3 reads CASSQEGRGRDNEQFF. CDR3 sequence (DNA): TGCGCCAGCAGCCAAGAGGGCAGGGGAAGGGACAATGAGCAGTTCTTC. The chain uses TRBV4-3 and TRBJ2-1; possibly TRBD1 for D (6 bases). Germline V gives CDR1 LGHNA, CDR2 YSLEER. CDR3 length equals 16 residues. V gave up 0 bases and J gave up 5 bases, with 14 bases separating them.

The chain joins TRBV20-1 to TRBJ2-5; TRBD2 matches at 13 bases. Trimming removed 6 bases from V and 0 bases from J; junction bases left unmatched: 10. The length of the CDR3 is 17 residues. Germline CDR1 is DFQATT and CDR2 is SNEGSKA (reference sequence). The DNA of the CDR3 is TGCAGTGCAGCCGGACTAGCGGGGGCGATGTACCAAGAGACCCAGTACTTC. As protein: CSAAGLAGAMYQETQYF.

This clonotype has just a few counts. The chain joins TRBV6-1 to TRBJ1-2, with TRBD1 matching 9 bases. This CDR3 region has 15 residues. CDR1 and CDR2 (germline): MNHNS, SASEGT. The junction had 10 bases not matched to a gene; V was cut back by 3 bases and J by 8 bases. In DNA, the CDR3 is TGTGCCAGCAGTGATCTAGGGGACAGGGATCAAGGCTACACCTTC. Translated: CASSDLGDRDQGYTF.

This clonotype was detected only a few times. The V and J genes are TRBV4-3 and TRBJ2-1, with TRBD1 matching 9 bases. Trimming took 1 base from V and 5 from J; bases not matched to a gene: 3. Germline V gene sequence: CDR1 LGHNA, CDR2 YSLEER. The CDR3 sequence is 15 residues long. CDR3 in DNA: TGCGCCAGCAGCCAAGTTTGGGACAGGGACAATGAGCAGTTCTTC. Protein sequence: CASSQVWDRDNEQFF.

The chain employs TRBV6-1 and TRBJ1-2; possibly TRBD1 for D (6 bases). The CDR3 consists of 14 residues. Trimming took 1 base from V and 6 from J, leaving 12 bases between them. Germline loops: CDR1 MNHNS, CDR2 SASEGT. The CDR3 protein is CASSEGGRRDGYTF. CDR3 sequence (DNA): TGTGCCAGCAGTGAAGGGGGGCGTCGAGATGGCTACACCTTC.

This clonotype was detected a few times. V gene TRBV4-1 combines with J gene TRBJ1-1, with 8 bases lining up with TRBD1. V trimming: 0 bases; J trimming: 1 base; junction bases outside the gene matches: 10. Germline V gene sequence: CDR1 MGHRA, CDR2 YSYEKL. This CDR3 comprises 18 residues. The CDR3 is CASSQETLDRDTNTEAFF. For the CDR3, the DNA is TGCGCCAGCAGCCAAGAAACTTTGGACAGGGACACGAACACTGAAGCTTTCTTT.

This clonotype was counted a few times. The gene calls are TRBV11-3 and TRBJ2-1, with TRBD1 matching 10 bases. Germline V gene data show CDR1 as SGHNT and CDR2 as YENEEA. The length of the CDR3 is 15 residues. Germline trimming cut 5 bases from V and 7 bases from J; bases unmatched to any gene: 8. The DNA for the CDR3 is TGTGCCAGCAGCCCCGGGACAGGGGTCCTGAATGAGCAGTTCTTC. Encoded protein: CASSPGTGVLNEQFF.